The TCR beta chain described here comes from a study of PD-L1 blockade in urothelial cancer (TCRdb year 2017). A note on the overall study: All patients started therapy at some point between 2014 and 2016 and received atezolizumab 1,200 mg intravenously every 3 weeks. The study, an exploratory multi-omic analysis, examined somatic, immune and clinical correlates of response to PD-L1 blockade with atezolizumab in urothelial cancer. Blood samples were analyzed 3 weeks after the start of treatment (second dose) and 6 weeks after the start of treatment. Pretreatment blood TCR-seq was available for around 29 patients, at least one posttreatment blood collection was obtained for 25 or so patients, and tumor TCR-seq was available for 25 or so patients. Blood samples yielded a median of approximately 150,000 T cells and more than 80,000 unique TCRs, with median clonality approximately 0.08. Eight or nine patients reached durable clinical benefit, while around 19 patients did not. Durable clinical benefit was defined as a progression-free survival longer than 6 months, and TCR features were additionally tested against progression-free survival and overall survival. Twenty-five of 29 patients were identified as males with urothelial cancer of bladder origin, and a prior smoking history was reported by 18 of 29 patients. Pretreatment tumor samples and matched peripheral blood, collected serially before and after atezolizumab treatment, underwent TCR sequencing. Whole exome sequencing and RNA sequencing of pretreatment tumors were performed alongside TCR sequencing in the same patients. Patients had an ECOG performance status of 0 or 1 and had received between 0 and 3 prior chemotherapy regimens. The paper's findings and limits, for the study overall: Because the sample size was small (n ≈ 31) and many of the analyses were exploratory, the results are meant to be hypothesis-generating. Greater expansion of tumor-associated TCR clones in peripheral blood 3 weeks after the start of treatment was observed in patients with durable benefit (n of about 20, p = 0.022). A pretreatment peripheral blood TCR clonality below the median was linked to improved progression-free and overall survival.

Concerning this clone itself: Its antigen specificity is not known. Base qualities are not provided; no much larger clone lies one nucleotide away.

The germline V gene gives CDR1 as MDHEN and CDR2 as SYDVKM. The junction shows trimming of 1 base on V and 11 bases on J, plus 17 bases between the germline ends. Reading from cysteine to phenylalanine, the CDR3 counts 14 amino acids. Of all the DNA, just the CDR3 is kept, 42 bases in frame from base 1. The meaning of the sample's time point label: pretreatment peripheral blood. The cohort comprised approximately 30 patients with locally advanced or metastatic urothelial carcinoma treated at Memorial Sloan Kettering on a trial protocol. Peripheral blood mononuclear cells were collected pretreatment and during treatment, with between 1 and 8 total time points obtained per patient. The Qiagen DNeasy Blood extraction kit was used to purify genomic DNA from total PBMCs and from tumor samples. PBMCs were collected pretreatment and during treatment, and were isolated and stored as previously described.

Each PCR received spiked-in synthetic TCR analog templates so that absolute template abundance could be estimated from read counts. The immunoSEQ assay was used to amplify TCRbeta CDR3 regions from genomic DNA with bias-controlled V and J gene primers. Sequencing of rearranged TCRbeta segments was performed at approximately 20X coverage. The paper's processing steps were these. Sequencing errors were corrected by clustering and CDR3s were annotated against IMGT to assign V, D and J genes. Only productive TCRbeta rearrangements were used in downstream analyses, excluding out-of-frame or stop-codon sequences. Clonality was computed as one minus Shannon entropy normalized by the log of the number of unique productive sequences. Clones differing between time points or between blood and tumor were identified using Fisher's exact test with Benjamini-Hochberg correction, with an adjusted p below 0.01 applied as the threshold. TCRdb took over this immuneACCESS table, retaining in-frame rearrangements with V and J assigned. Such tables are incomplete; in checked studies, under half of the missing clones stem from an unresolved V gene, and the remainder is unexplained. The V and J calls and clone size were taken over from that table, and D and trimming were inferred from the DNA. This sample is represented by approximately 47,000 clones; approximately 85% of them were singletons. 1.5% to 2% of the sample goes to the ten largest clones.

The chain couples TRBV28 to TRBJ1-1; no D gene can be assigned with confidence. The source is a man aged 45 to 65 with urothelial cancer. The input for sequencing was PBMCs, taken around atezolizumab (anti-PD-L1) treatment. The CDR3 corresponds to CASSLSGTIGSAFF. The nucleotide sequence reads TGTGCCAGCAGTTTATCCGGTACGATTGGTTCGGCTTTCTTT.